These 13 T cell receptor beta chains came from one sample sequenced in a study of vaccination effects on CD4 cells after COVID-19. The method was immunoSEQ multiplex PCR; TCRdb's version includes in-frame clones alone and lacks a portion of them. In the table there are tens of thousands of clones, around 81% of which are singletons. Viral peptide pool expansion of antigen-specific CD4+ T cells preceded sequencing in the ViraFEST assay. Culture lasted under 13 days before CD4+ T cell isolation. Two-dose vaccination with either BNT162b2 or mRNA-1273 was given to the participants. No cognate antigen is known for these TCRs. The starting material was CD4+ T cells from PBMCs cultured with HCoV-229E spike peptides, obtained after COVID-19 vaccination. Receptors originate from a human donor who received a COVID-19 vaccine.

The rearrangement links TRBV19 to TRBJ1-5, with D perhaps matching TRBD1 (5 bases). This CDR3 has 14 amino acids. V was shortened by 0 bases and J by 6 bases, with 9 bases between the two germline ends. Germline CDR1 LNHDA, CDR2 SQIVND (reference sequence). The CDR3 coding sequence is TGTGCCAGTAGTATAGACCAGGGAGGTCAGCCCCAGCATTTT. This gives the protein CASSIDQGGQPQHF.

This clone turned up a few times. This chain joins TRBV7-2 and TRBJ2-2; the D gene is possibly TRBD2 (5 bases). Germline V gives CDR1 SGHTA, CDR2 FQGNSA. V was pared by 1 base and J by 0 bases, with 15 bases between. This CDR3 comprises 18 residues. The DNA for the CDR3 is TGTGCCAGCAGCTTAGGAAGGGCGGGCCGCTCGAACACCGGGGAGCTGTTTTTT. It translates to CASSLGRAGRSNTGELFF.

V usage is TRBV7-8 and J usage is TRBJ2-2; 7 bases map to TRBD2. V trimming: 5 bases; J trimming: 2 bases; junction bases outside the gene matches: 5. Germline loops: CDR1 SGHVS, CDR2 FQNEAQ. This CDR3 spans 15 amino acids. Written as DNA, the CDR3 is TGTGCCAGCAGCCCCCGGGACTATAACACCGGGGAGCTGTTTTTT. This sequence encodes CASSPRDYNTGELFF.

This clone was picked up a small number of times. The chain links TRBV7-9 to TRBJ2-1; 10 bases are shared with TRBD2. The germline CDR1 and CDR2 sequences are SEHNR and FQNEAQ (reference sequence). The ends lost 2 bases at V and 7 bases at J; junction bases unmatched: 5. The CDR3 runs to 15 residues. CDR3 DNA sequence: TGTGCCAGCAGCTTAAGCGGGGGGGCTTGGAATGAGCAGTTCTTC. This codes for CASSLSGGAWNEQFF.

The CDR3 region has the DNA TGCGCCAGCAGCTTCGTGGGGGGGAGCTACGAGCAGTACGTC. Translation gives CASSFVGGSYEQYV. The V and J genes are TRBV5-1 and TRBJ2-7; 7 bases agree with TRBD2. The CDR3 sequence is 14 residues long. V trimming: 2 bases; J trimming: 3 bases; junction bases outside the gene matches: 5. CDR1 SGHRS and CDR2 YFSETQ come from the germline V gene.

The genes are TRBV5-1 and TRBJ1-1, with 7 bases lining up with TRBD1. Germline trimming cut 0 bases from V and 4 bases from J; bases unmatched to any gene: 3. This CDR3 contains 14 residues. Germline CDR1 SGHRS, CDR2 YFSETQ. The DNA for the CDR3 is TGCGCCAGCAGCTTGGGACAGGGAGGCACTGAAGCTTTCTTT. This encodes CASSLGQGGTEAFF.

The J gene is TRBJ1-4, the V gene TRBV9; a weak D match, TRBD1 (5 bases). CDR1 and CDR2 from the germline V gene are SGDLS and YYNGEE. This CDR3 comprises 17 residues. V was clipped by 0 bases and J by 2 bases, with 14 bases between them. As DNA, the CDR3 is TGTGCCAGCAGCGTAGGTGGACACTTCGGGACTAATGAAAAACTGTTTTTT. Translating gives CASSVGGHFGTNEKLFF.

The rearrangement uses TRBV7-3 and TRBJ2-1; TRBD2 agrees at 9 bases. CDR1 and CDR2 (germline): SGHTA, FQGTGA. The CDR3 has 15 amino acids. V lost 5 bases and J lost 7; bases outside the gene matches: 9. The CDR3 here is CASSGLAGLNNEQFF. CDR3 DNA sequence: TGTGCCAGCAGCGGTCTAGCGGGGCTCAATAATGAGCAGTTCTTC.

CDR3 nucleotides: TGTGCCAGCAGCCGCCGCGGGCTCGATCATAATTCACCCCTCCACTTT. Translating it yields CASSRRGLDHNSPLHF. This chain connects TRBV6-4 to TRBJ1-6; D is unclear. The CDR3 spans 16 residues. The V end lost 6 bases, the J end lost 5 bases, and 17 bases lay between the germline ends. Germline CDR1 is MRHNA and CDR2 is SNTAGT.

The chain joins TRBV7-9 to TRBJ2-1; D may be TRBD2 (7 bases). V dropped 3 bases and J dropped 7 bases, with 13 bases sitting between them. Germline lookup yields CDR1 SEHNR and CDR2 FQNEAQ (reference sequence). The CDR3 spans 14 residues. The DNA of the CDR3 is TGTGCCAGCAGCTTGGGGGGGGCCAGTAATGAGCAGTTCTTC. It translates to CASSLGGASNEQFF.

This clone was seen a handful of times. This sequence joins TRBV5-1 and TRBJ1-1; D not resolved. Trimming cost V 4 bases and J 5 bases, with 18 bases left between them. CDR3 length: 15 amino acids. Germline V lookup: CDR1 SGHRS, CDR2 YFSETQ. In nucleotides, the CDR3 is TGCGCCAGCAGCAACGGACCGGGAGGAGAAACTGAAGCTTTCTTT. Amino acid sequence: CASSNGPGGETEAFF.

A few counts support this clone. This chain connects TRBV7-9 to TRBJ1-1; the D is unclear. This CDR3 is 10 amino acids long. Germline lookup yields CDR1 SEHNR and CDR2 FQNEAQ (reference sequence). V gave up 2 bases and J gave up 10 bases, with 5 bases separating them. The CDR3 spells CASSLHPAFF. The CDR3 DNA reads as TGTGCCAGCAGCTTACATCCAGCTTTCTTT.

The CDR3 is CASSPTGNYGYTF. The DNA for the CDR3 is TGTGCCAGTAGTCCGACAGGCAATTATGGCTACACCTTC. The rearrangement joins TRBV19 to TRBJ1-2; weak D call: TRBD1 (6 bases). The CDR3 runs to 13 residues. V lost 5 bases and J lost 5, with 12 bases in between. Germline V gene sequence: CDR1 LNHDA, CDR2 SQIVND (reference sequence).